Listed below are T cell receptor beta chains from one sample, sequenced in a study of cytomegalovirus exposure and HLA in healthy donors. The protocol was immunoSEQ multiplex PCR, while the TCRdb copy is restricted to in-frame clones and leaves out a portion. The sample records some 180,000 clones, 82% being singletons. Sequenced sample: PBMCs. The receptors were gathered from a middle-aged man in good health and CMV-seronegative. CDR3s include the opening cysteine and the closing phenylalanine or tryptophan. The order of the fields is J gene, V gene, CDR3 protein.

TRBJ2-3 TRBV19 CASRAQGDTDTQYF
TRBJ1-4 TRBV4-3 CASSRSVGPTEKLFF
TRBJ2-3 TRBV7-9 CASSFTGRGQYF
TRBJ2-2 TRBV5-5 CASSSVASLANTGELFF
TRBJ2-7 TRBV6-5 CASKGEGRSYEQYF
TRBJ2-5 TRBV14 CASSQDNLVAGTQYF
TRBJ2-2 TRBV4-3 CASSQGGGANTGELFF
TRBJ2-5 TRBV7-3 CASSSGQGETQYF
TRBJ1-4 TRBV7-9 CASSRQFNEKLFF
TRBJ1-1 TRBV7-9 CASSPKLRVNTEAFF
TRBJ2-7 TRBV27 CASSLSLHPGGPYEQYF
TRBJ2-7 TRBV4-1 CASSQDPGLLARGEQYF
TRBJ2-7 TRBV5-1 CASSLAPSGDSYEQYF
TRBJ2-5 TRBV5-6 CASSFVPGAPQETQYF
TRBJ1-2 TRBV6-1 CASSEALGGGYGYTF
TRBJ1-5 TRBV28 CASSPRPGNQPQHF
TRBJ1-5 TRBV28 CASSGQRYSNQPQHF